This T cell receptor beta chain comes out of a study of blood T cells in healthy people across ages. The use of a sample-barcoded 5' primer and a J-beta primer mix characterized a second PCR of about 7 to 12 cycles. TCRdb re-analysed the 5' RACE reads in MiXCR, keeping a single row per CDR3 protein. The sample holds roughly 500,000 distinct CDR3 sequences, 25% to 30% seen once. Trimming took 1 base from V and 8 from J, leaving 11 bases between them. The CDR3 sequence is 14 residues long. CDR1 and CDR2 from the germline V gene are LGHDT and YNNKEL (reference sequence). This chain uses TRBV3-1 with TRBJ2-2; no clear D gene. Sequences were obtained from blood. This sequence originates from a woman between 65 and 79 years old in good health. The CDR3 DNA follows: TGTGCCAGCAGCCAAGCGAGGAGTGTGGGGGAGCTGTTTTTT. It yields the protein CASSQARSVGELFF.